This T cell receptor beta chain was observed in a study of shared clonotypes between healthy human individuals. Study conclusions and caveats: Of the naive CD4 clonotypes, around 4.7% were shared across a handful of donors.

Germline V gene sequence: CDR1 GTSNPN, CDR2 SVGIG (reference sequence). This CDR3 has 16 amino acids. Trimming stripped 0 bases from V and 2 bases from J, with 14 bases between. The assay was run at deep level. TCRdb's table, derived via immunoSEQ multiplex PCR, lists solely in-frame clones and lacks some. This sample yields just over 2,000,000 clones, of which roughly 95% are seen a single time; 0.1% to 0.15% belongs to the top ten. This clone appeared a single time. Its antigen is not known. CD45RA-negative memory and CD45RA+ naive subsets were split from the CD4+ cells. The V and J genes are TRBV30 and TRBJ1-5, with D uncertain. The material sequenced was naive CD4+ T cells sorted from blood. Documented subset: CD45RA+ positively selected. This receptor was obtained from a young man in good health. The CDR3 coding sequence is TGTGCCTGGAGTGTAGCGGGGTATCAGGGCAATCAGCCCCAGCATTTT. This gives the protein CAWSVAGYQGNQPQHF.